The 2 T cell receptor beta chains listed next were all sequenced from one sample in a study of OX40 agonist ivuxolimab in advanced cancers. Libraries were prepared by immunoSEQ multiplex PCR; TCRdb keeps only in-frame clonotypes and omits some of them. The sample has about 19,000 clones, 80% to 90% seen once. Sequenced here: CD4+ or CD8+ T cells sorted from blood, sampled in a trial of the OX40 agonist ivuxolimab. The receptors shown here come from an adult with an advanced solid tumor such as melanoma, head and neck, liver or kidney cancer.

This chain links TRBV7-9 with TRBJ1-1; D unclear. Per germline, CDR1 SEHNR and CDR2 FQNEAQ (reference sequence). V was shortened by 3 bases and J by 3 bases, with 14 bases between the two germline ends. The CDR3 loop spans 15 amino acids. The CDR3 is CASSFRPLNHTEAFF. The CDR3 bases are TGTGCCAGCAGCTTCCGGCCCCTAAATCACACTGAAGCTTTCTTT.

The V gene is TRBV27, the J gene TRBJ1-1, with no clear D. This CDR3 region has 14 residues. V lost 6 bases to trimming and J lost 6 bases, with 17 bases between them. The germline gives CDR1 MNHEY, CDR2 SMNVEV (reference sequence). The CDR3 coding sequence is TGTGCCAGCAGCCGGATGTTTCCCGGGGCTGAAGCTTTCTTT. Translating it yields CASSRMFPGAEAFF.